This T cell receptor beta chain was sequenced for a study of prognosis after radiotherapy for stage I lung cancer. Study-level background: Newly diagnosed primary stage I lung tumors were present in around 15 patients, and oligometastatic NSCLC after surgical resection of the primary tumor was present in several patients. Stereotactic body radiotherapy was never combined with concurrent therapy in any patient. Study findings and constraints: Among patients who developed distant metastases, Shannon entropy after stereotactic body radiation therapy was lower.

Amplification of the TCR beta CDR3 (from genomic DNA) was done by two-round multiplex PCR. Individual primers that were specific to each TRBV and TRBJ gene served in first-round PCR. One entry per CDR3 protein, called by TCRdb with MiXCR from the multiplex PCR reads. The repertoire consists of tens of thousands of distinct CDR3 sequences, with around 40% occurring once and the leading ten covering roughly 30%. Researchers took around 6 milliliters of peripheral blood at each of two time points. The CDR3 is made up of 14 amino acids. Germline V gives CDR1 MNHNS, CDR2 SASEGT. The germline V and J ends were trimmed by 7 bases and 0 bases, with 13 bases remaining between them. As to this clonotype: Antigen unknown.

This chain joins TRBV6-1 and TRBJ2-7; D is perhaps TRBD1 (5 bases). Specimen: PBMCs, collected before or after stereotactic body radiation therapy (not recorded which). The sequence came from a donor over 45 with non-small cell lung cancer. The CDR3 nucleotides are TGTGCCAGCACCAAGACAGCTACCTCCTACGAGCAGTACTTC. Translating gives CASTKTATSYEQYF.